The rows below give T cell receptor beta chains drawn from one sample of a study of T cells after posttransplantation cyclophosphamide. The assay was immunoSEQ multiplex PCR, and TCRdb's table has in-frame clones only and misses some. In total the sample includes 40,000 to 55,000 clones, none of them seen once. The sample was PBMCs. Receptors were obtained from a middle-aged man in good health, CMV-negative, and a related stem cell transplant donor. Both conserved end residues are part of each CDR3. D genes are given only for firm matches. Clone size is not always given. Where it is, it says once, few, many or a class for expanded clones.

CDR3,DNA,V,D,size,J
CSVEMAPRGTEAFF,TGCAGCGTTGAAATGGCGCCCCGGGGCACTGAAGCTTTCTTT,TRBV29-1,NA,many,TRBJ1-1
CAWSDLGTAYGYTF,TGTGCCTGGAGTGACCTTGGGACAGCCTATGGCTACACCTTC,TRBV30,TRBD1,many,TRBJ1-2
CASSPTGPDQPQHF,TGTGCCAGCAGCCCGACAGGACCGGATCAGCCCCAGCATTTT,TRBV5-6,NA,many,TRBJ1-5
CASRGAGNTGELFF,TGTGCCAGTAGGGGGGCAGGGAACACCGGGGAGCTGTTTTTT,TRBV19,NA,many,TRBJ2-2
CASSRTGGNEQYF,TGTGCCAGTAGCCGGACAGGGGGCAACGAGCAGTACTTC,TRBV2,TRBD1,many,TRBJ2-7
CASSLGVRVISDTQYF,TGTGCCAGCAGCTTAGGGGTCAGGGTTATCTCAGATACGCAGTATTTT,TRBV7-6,NA,many,TRBJ2-3
CASSSRDPNRLVRLHEQFF,TGTGCCAGCAGCTCCAGAGACCCAAACAGGTTAGTTAGACTCCATGAGCAGTTCTTC,TRBV11-2,NA,many,TRBJ2-1
CASSMTGFGNEQFF,TGTGCCAGTAGTATGACAGGGTTTGGGAATGAGCAGTTCTTC,TRBV19,TRBD1,many,TRBJ2-1
CASSTGTGEHEAFF,TGTGCCAGCAGCACCGGGACAGGGGAACATGAAGCTTTCTTT,TRBV11-1,TRBD1,many,TRBJ1-1
CASSDSAGGNNEQFF,TGTGCCAGCTCCGATTCGGCGGGAGGAAACAATGAGCAGTTCTTC,TRBV18,TRBD2,many,TRBJ2-1
CASSSTAHLTYEQYF,TGTGCCAGCAGCTCGACTGCTCATCTTACTTACGAGCAGTACTTC,TRBV11-1,NA,many,TRBJ2-7
CASSLTQMRETQYF,TGTGCCAGCAGCTTAACCCAAATGAGAGAGACCCAGTACTTC,TRBV7-9,NA,many,TRBJ2-5
CATSRDYSYYEQYF,TGTGCCACCAGCAGAGATTACAGCTACTACGAGCAGTACTTC,TRBV15,NA,many,TRBJ2-7
CASSLSGWQGLYTEAFF,TGTGCCAGCAGTTTATCGGGGTGGCAGGGGTTGTACACTGAAGCTTTCTTT,TRBV27,NA,many,TRBJ1-1
CASSPSGLYEQYF,TGTGCCAGCAGTCCTTCGGGTCTTTACGAGCAGTACTTC,TRBV28,NA,few,TRBJ2-7
CAINREGSGTEAFF,TGTGCCATCAATCGGGAGGGAAGTGGCACTGAAGCTTTCTTT,TRBV10-3,NA,many,TRBJ1-1
CASSLGQAVYNEQFF,TGTGCTAGCAGCTTAGGGCAGGCCGTCTACAATGAGCAGTTCTTC,TRBV7-7,NA,many,TRBJ2-1
CASSMGHTEAFF,TGTGCCAGTAGTATGGGCCACACTGAAGCTTTCTTT,TRBV19,NA,many,TRBJ1-1
CASRATGDRSNQPQHF,TGTGCCAGCAGAGCGACAGGAGACCGTAGCAATCAGCCCCAGCATTTT,TRBV2,NA,many,TRBJ1-5
CASSFGTDTDTQYF,TGTGCCAGCAGTTTTGGCACAGACACAGATACGCAGTATTTT,TRBV5-5,NA,many,TRBJ2-3
CASSIWSGSGEQFF,TGTGCCAGTAGTATCTGGAGCGGGAGTGGTGAGCAGTTCTTC,TRBV19,TRBD2,many,TRBJ2-1
CASSLEAGFTYEQYF,TGTGCCAGCAGCTTGGAAGCGGGGTTCACCTACGAGCAGTACTTC,TRBV7-2,TRBD2,many,TRBJ2-7
CASSDSPTDTGELFF,TGTGCCAGCAGTGACTCCCCTACCGACACCGGGGAGCTGTTTTTT,TRBV6-4,NA,many,TRBJ2-2
CASSPGTSGGGTQYF,TGTGCCAGCAGTCCAGGGACTAGCGGAGGGGGGACCCAGTACTTC,TRBV5-8,TRBD2,many,TRBJ2-5
CASSLEEGRRVYGYTF,TGTGCCAGCAGTTTAGAGGAGGGTCGCCGGGTCTATGGCTACACCTTC,TRBV28,NA,many,TRBJ1-2
CASSFDSYSYEQYF,TGTGCCAGCAGCTTCGACAGTTACTCCTACGAGCAGTACTTC,TRBV7-3,NA,many,TRBJ2-7
CASSAGALGNNEQFF,TGTGCCAGCAGTGCGGGAGCTTTGGGGAACAATGAGCAGTTCTTC,TRBV2,NA,many,TRBJ2-1
CASSLGLAENYEQYF,TGTGCCAGCAGCTTGGGACTAGCGGAAAACTACGAGCAGTACTTC,TRBV5-4,TRBD2,many,TRBJ2-7
CAIGPPRNNEQFF,TGTGCCATCGGGCCTCCCCGGAACAATGAGCAGTTCTTC,TRBV10-3,NA,many,TRBJ2-1
CASRRQGKTYEQYF,TGTGCCAGCAGACGACAGGGGAAGACCTACGAGCAGTACTTC,TRBV28,TRBD1,many,TRBJ2-7
CASSQPGYIEKLFF,TGTGCCAGCAGCCAACCGGGATATATTGAAAAACTGTTTTTT,TRBV11-2,NA,many,TRBJ1-4
CASSMTGIVYGYTF,TGTGCCAGTAGTATGACAGGGATTGTCTATGGCTACACCTTC,TRBV19,TRBD1,many,TRBJ1-2
CASSPRQGQETQYF,TGTGCCAGTAGTCCTAGACAGGGTCAAGAGACCCAGTACTTC,TRBV19,TRBD1,many,TRBJ2-5
CAWAKSTEAFF,TGTGCCTGGGCGAAGAGCACTGAAGCTTTCTTT,TRBV30,NA,many,TRBJ1-1
CASSEDSGVGVYGYTF,TGTGCCAGCAGTGAGGACTCAGGGGTAGGTGTCTATGGCTACACCTTC,TRBV6-4,NA,many,TRBJ1-2
CASSQDRGLTGTRGNTIYF,TGTGCCAGCAGCCAAGATCGCGGTTTGACAGGAACCAGAGGAAACACCATATATTTT,TRBV4-2,NA,many,TRBJ1-3
CASSLGSSYEQYF,TGTGCCAGCAGCTTGGGAAGCTCCTACGAGCAGTACTTC,TRBV5-8,NA,NA,TRBJ2-7
CAWKAQVVGQPQHF,TGTGCCTGGAAGGCACAGGTGGTGGGTCAGCCCCAGCATTTT,TRBV30,NA,many,TRBJ1-5
CASSYADEQYF,TGTGCCAGCAGTTATGCAGACGAGCAGTACTTC,TRBV6-6,NA,many,TRBJ2-7
CASSWLAGGGTGELFF,TGTGCCAGCAGTTGGCTAGCGGGAGGGGGCACCGGGGAGCTGTTTTTT,TRBV27,TRBD2,many,TRBJ2-2
CAISESGTGVSPLHF,TGTGCCATCAGTGAGTCTGGGACAGGGGTCTCACCCCTCCACTTT,TRBV10-3,TRBD1,many,TRBJ1-6
CASSAHRQGGLETQYF,TGTGCCAGCAGTGCCCACCGTCAGGGTGGATTAGAGACCCAGTACTTC,TRBV2,NA,many,TRBJ2-5